One and the same sample provided the 27 T cell receptor beta chains below, sequenced in a study of cytomegalovirus exposure and HLA in healthy donors. Both 60 Vbeta primers and 13 Jbeta primers went into the PCR. The repertoire was sequenced with immunoSEQ multiplex PCR; TCRdb's copy has only in-frame clones and lacks some. The table has roughly 120,000 clones, 75% to 85% seen once. The sample comprised PBMCs. The receptors stem from a male donor in good health and CMV-seronegative.

The chain has TRBV5-1 and TRBJ1-1, with TRBD1 matching over 10 bases. This CDR3 spans 16 amino acids. V shed 3 bases and J 0 bases; nucleotides not matched to a gene: 5. Germline CDR1 SGHRS, CDR2 YFSETQ. The CDR3 spells CASSSLGTGVNTEAFF. CDR3 DNA: TGCGCCAGCAGCTCTCTAGGGACAGGGGTGAACACTGAAGCTTTCTTT.

The rearrangement links TRBV25-1 to TRBJ2-1, with 7 bases matching TRBD1. The CDR3 is 12 residues long. V dropped 6 bases and J dropped 7; count of bases not matched to a gene: 3. Germline values: CDR1 MGHDK, CDR2 SYGVNS. The CDR3 bases are TGTGCCAGCAGCTTGACAGGGAATGAGCAGTTCTTC. It encodes CASSLTGNEQFF.

The chain has TRBV9 and TRBJ1-6, with D perhaps matching TRBD1 (6 bases). The CDR3 is 15 amino acids. Between the trimmed V and J ends, which lost 0 bases and 6 bases, there was a span of 10 bases. CDR1 and CDR2 from the germline V gene are SGDLS and YYNGEE. The DNA for the CDR3 is TGTGCCAGCAGCGTAGATGGGGGCGGTAATTCACCCCTCCACTTT. Protein product: CASSVDGGGNSPLHF.

On this clone itself: The sample holds other DNA sequences that translate to the same CDR3. The chain recombines TRBV6-4 with TRBJ2-3; 8 bases fit TRBD2. Trimming took 6 bases from V and 1 from J; bases not matched to a gene: 3. Germline assignment: CDR1 MRHNA and CDR2 SNTAGT. This CDR3 contains 14 residues. DNA of the CDR3: TGTGCCAGCAGCGAAGCGGGAGGCACAGATACGCAGTATTTT. It codes for CASSEAGGTDTQYF.

The chain recombines TRBV5-1 with TRBJ2-2, with 12 nucleotides matching TRBD2. V lost 3 bases to trimming and J lost 4 bases; unmatched junction nucleotides: 10. The CDR3 contains 18 residues. CDR1 SGHRS and CDR2 YFSETQ come from the germline V gene. Here the CDR3 DNA reads TGCGCCAGCAGCTGGGGGCTAGCGGGAGGGCCGAGCACCGGGGAGCTGTTTTTT. Residues: CASSWGLAGGPSTGELFF.

The chain's CDR3 is CASSLIPGQPQETQYF. The CDR3 DNA reads as TGTGCCAGCAGCTTAATTCCTGGACAGCCCCAAGAGACCCAGTACTTC. The rearrangement uses TRBV11-1 and TRBJ2-5, with D tentatively TRBD1 (6 bases). Germline V gene sequence: CDR1 SGHAT, CDR2 FQDESV (reference sequence). The CDR3 covers 16 residues. V lost 2 bases to trimming and J lost 1 base, with 14 bases between them.

This rearrangement joins TRBV27 to TRBJ2-7, with 9 bases matching TRBD2. Germline-derived CDR1 and CDR2 are MNHEY and SMNVEV (reference sequence). V lost 5 bases and J lost 0; bases outside the gene matches: 8. The length of the CDR3 is 16 residues. CDR3 sequence: CASSPRLAAISYEQYF. The DNA of the CDR3 is TGTGCCAGCAGTCCCCGACTAGCGGCAATCTCCTACGAGCAGTACTTC.

V is TRBV2 and J is TRBJ2-5; possible D gene TRBD2, 6 bases. With 5 bases removed from V and 7 bases from J, the gap between germline ends came to 8 bases. The CDR3 has 11 amino acids. Germline CDR1 reads SNHLY; CDR2 reads FYNNEI. The DNA of the CDR3 is TGTGCCAGCAGTACCGGGGGGACCCAGTACTTC. This translates into CASSTGGTQYF.

The chain carries TRBV27 and TRBJ1-3, with a possible D match to TRBD1 (6 bases). Per the germline V gene, CDR1 is MNHEY and CDR2 is SMNVEV (reference sequence). The CDR3 length is 15 residues. Trimming removed 2 bases from V and 3 bases from J, with 11 bases in between. In DNA, the CDR3 is TGTGCCAGCAGTTTAGGGGGGGCGCGTGGAAACACCATATATTTT. As protein: CASSLGGARGNTIYF.

This clone was observed once. The J gene is TRBJ1-1, the V gene TRBV18, with a possible D match to TRBD1 (6 bases). Germline CDR1 is KGHSH and CDR2 is LQKENI. The CDR3 is 16 residues long. V dropped 2 bases and J dropped 5 bases, with 18 bases sitting between them. CDR3 loop: CASSPKGGAIGTEAFF. In DNA, the CDR3 is TGTGCCAGCTCACCAAAGGGGGGGGCGATAGGGACTGAAGCTTTCTTT.

The gene calls are TRBV11-1 and TRBJ2-1; possible D gene TRBD1, 6 bases. Trimming took off 3 bases at V and 5 bases at J, with 11 bases between the two ends. The germline CDR1 and CDR2 sequences are SGHAT and FQDESV (reference sequence). The CDR3 spans 14 residues. CDR3 in DNA: TGTGCCAGCAGCTTCGCACACAGGGACAATGAGCAGTTCTTC. It translates to CASSFAHRDNEQFF.

The chain is built from TRBV6-6 and TRBJ2-7; 14 positions agree with TRBD2. Trimming at V came to 8 bases and at J to 6 bases, leaving 12 bases not matched to a gene. The CDR3 contains 16 residues. Per the germline V gene, CDR1 is MNHNY and CDR2 is SVGAGI (reference sequence). The CDR3 nucleotides are TGTGCCAGCGGCGGACTAGCGGGAGGCCACGCCTCCGAGCAGTACTTC. Encoded protein: CASGGLAGGHASEQYF.

The count of this clone is one. CDR3 sequence reads: CAIMGQGPNEQYF. The CDR3 coding sequence is TGTGCCATCATGGGACAGGGTCCCAACGAGCAGTACTTC. This chain uses TRBV10-3 with TRBJ2-7; the match to TRBD1 covers 9 bases. The CDR3 spans 13 residues. In germline, CDR1 is ENHRY, CDR2 SYGVKD. The trim removed 7 bases at V and 5 bases at J, leaving 6 bases unmatched.

The V and J genes are TRBV29-1 and TRBJ2-3; TRBD2 matches 12 bases. Germline CDR1 is SQVTM and CDR2 is ANQGSEA. The CDR3 is 15 amino acids. V shed 0 bases and J 5 bases; nucleotides not matched to a gene: 3. The CDR3 spells CSVEDGLAGRDTQYF. The DNA of the CDR3 is TGCAGCGTTGAAGACGGACTAGCGGGAAGAGATACGCAGTATTTT.

Here the CDR3 reads CASSLGGGGTDTQYF. The DNA of the CDR3 is TGCGCCAGCAGCTTGGGCGGGGGAGGCACAGATACGCAGTATTTT. The V gene is TRBV5-1, the J gene TRBJ2-3, with 7 bases that match TRBD2. The CDR3 has 15 residues. Trimming at V came to 0 bases and at J to 1 base, leaving 2 bases not matched to a gene. The germline V gene encodes CDR1 SGHRS and CDR2 YFSETQ.

The chain recombines TRBV7-3 with TRBJ2-7; D is perhaps TRBD2 (7 bases). The V end was cut by 0 bases, the J end by 5 bases, with 14 bases between. Germline V gives CDR1 SGHTA, CDR2 FQGTGA. The CDR3 covers 15 residues. The CDR3 nucleotides read TGTGCCAGCAGCTTAACGGGGGGGCCGGGGAACGAGCAGTACTTC. Protein sequence: CASSLTGGPGNEQYF.

With respect to this clone: Sequence at one end of the junction differs from germline and may be a read error. The chain carries TRBV7-9 and TRBJ2-7, with 12 bases fitting TRBD2. The CDR3 consists of 18 residues. Per the germline V gene, CDR1 is SEHNR and CDR2 is FQNEAQ (reference sequence). The CDR3 loop reads CSSSPQLAGGESSYEQYF. The CDR3 DNA is TGTTCCAGCAGCCCCCAGCTAGCGGGGGGGGAAAGCTCCTACGAGCAGTACTTC.

The chain employs TRBV5-6 and TRBJ2-1; 7 bases match TRBD1. The CDR3 length is 15 residues. Germline V gives CDR1 SGHDT, CDR2 YYEEEE. V gave up 1 base and J gave up 4 bases; unmatched junction bases: 5. In DNA, the CDR3 is TGTGCCAGCAGCTTGTGGACAGGATATTACAATGAGCAGTTCTTC. It is translated as CASSLWTGYYNEQFF.

In the case of this clone: Other DNA sequences in this specimen translate into the identical CDR3. J is TRBJ2-7 and V is TRBV5-1; 9 bases are shared with TRBD1. The CDR3 is made up of 14 amino acids. V shed 0 bases, J shed 7 bases, and the junction held 5 bases outside the gene matches. The germline CDR1 and CDR2 sequences are SGHRS and YFSETQ. CDR3 in DNA: TGCGCCAGCAGCTTGGGGGACAGGGTAGAAGAGCAGTACTTC. Translated: CASSLGDRVEEQYF.

The rearrangement uses TRBV10-3 and TRBJ1-5, with D possibly being TRBD1 (6 bases). V dropped 2 bases and J dropped 0 bases, with 11 bases sitting between them. Germline V gene sequence: CDR1 ENHRY, CDR2 SYGVKD. The CDR3 contains 16 residues. The CDR3 spells CAISEGGANSNQPQHF. The DNA of the CDR3 is TGTGCCATCAGTGAGGGGGGGGCCAATAGCAATCAGCCCCAGCATTTT.

The J gene is TRBJ1-1, the V gene TRBV6-5, with a weak D call TRBD1 (6 bases). Germline V gene data show CDR1 as MNHEY and CDR2 as SVGAGI. The CDR3 runs to 15 residues. Trimming left V 7 bases short and J 3 bases short, with 18 bases between. The CDR3 is CASIPEGEGDTEAFF. In DNA form, the CDR3 reads TGTGCCAGCATCCCGGAGGGGGAGGGCGACACTGAAGCTTTCTTT.

The sample holds one count of this clone. CDR3 amino acids: CASSQGASGYEQYF. DNA for the CDR3: TGCGCCAGCAGCCAAGGGGCTAGCGGGTACGAGCAGTACTTC. This chain uses TRBV4-1 with TRBJ2-5; 8 bases are a match to TRBD2. The J call may be in error: the DNA end matches TRBJ2-7 better. The length of the CDR3 is 14 residues. Germline CDR1 and CDR2: MGHRA and YSYEKL.

This clone was picked up a small number of times. This chain links TRBV7-3 with TRBJ2-1; 9 nucleotides line up with TRBD1. The V gene end was trimmed by 5 bases and the J gene end by 16 bases; junction bases not matched to a gene: 9. The CDR3 loop spans 12 amino acids. Germline loops: CDR1 SGHTA, CDR2 FQGTGA. The CDR3 region has the DNA TGTGCCAGCAGCCTCCGGGACAGGGATCAATTCTTC. Translated: CASSLRDRDQFF. The complete variable domain, with remaining parts taken from reference TRBV7-3 and TRBJ2-1, reads GAGVSQTPSNKVTEKGKYVELRCDPISGHTALYWYRQSLGQGPEFLIYFQGTGAADDSGLPNDRFFAVRPEGSVSTLKIQRTERGDSAVYLCASSLRDRDQFFGPGTRLTVL.

The chain links TRBV7-9 to TRBJ2-1; TRBD1 aligns across 10 bases. V was clipped by 4 bases and J by 4 bases; unmatched bases: 13. Germline values: CDR1 SEHNR, CDR2 FQNEAQ (reference sequence). The CDR3 is 18 residues long. The chain's CDR3 is CASSYPWGRDRGYNEQFF. CDR3 nucleotide sequence: TGTGCCAGCAGCTACCCCTGGGGGCGGGACAGGGGTTACAATGAGCAGTTCTTC.

The rearrangement links TRBV7-9 to TRBJ1-2; possible D gene TRBD1, 5 bases. CDR1 SEHNR and CDR2 FQNEAQ come from the germline V gene (reference sequence). Trimming took off 8 bases at V and 6 bases at J, with 16 bases between the two ends. This CDR3 has 13 amino acids. CDR3 DNA sequence: TGTGCCAGCCGACCGTTGGACACAGATGGCTACACCTTC. Translated, it gives CASRPLDTDGYTF.

The rearrangement links TRBV10-3 to TRBJ1-1; D is undetermined. CDR1 is ENHRY, CDR2 SYGVKD, per germline. The CDR3 length is 13 residues. V lost 3 bases, J lost 4 bases, and 9 bases lay in between. The CDR3 loop is CAISETIGTEAFF. The CDR3 region has the DNA TGTGCCATCAGTGAAACAATTGGCACTGAAGCTTTCTTT.

The chain is built from TRBV7-6 and TRBJ2-5; 8 nucleotides line up with TRBD1. The germline gives CDR1 SGHVS, CDR2 FNYEAQ. The CDR3 contains 15 residues. The ends lost 5 bases at V and 1 base at J; junction bases unmatched: 6. Here the CDR3 reads CASSRQGKGQETQYF. DNA for the CDR3: TGTGCCAGCAGCAGACAGGGGAAGGGCCAAGAGACCCAGTACTTC.